What follows describes a single TCR beta chain. Only in-frame clones appear in the TCRdb table, and some are missing; sequencing was by immunoSEQ multiplex PCR. This sample has about 370,000 clones, with roughly 90% found just once. These data belong to a study of blood T cell repertoires in COVID-19. CDR1 and CDR2 from the germline V gene are MNHEY and SVGAGI. The CDR3 runs to 13 residues. V was pared by 6 bases and J by 3 bases, with 12 bases between. The rearrangement uses TRBV6-5 and TRBJ2-7, with D tentatively TRBD1 (6 bases). This receptor was obtained from a woman aged 30 to 39 with COVID-19, enrolled during active disease. The sequencing input was peripheral blood. In DNA, the CDR3 is TGTGCCAGCAGCAGGGGCACCTTCTACGAGCAGTACTTC. It yields the protein CASSRGTFYEQYF.